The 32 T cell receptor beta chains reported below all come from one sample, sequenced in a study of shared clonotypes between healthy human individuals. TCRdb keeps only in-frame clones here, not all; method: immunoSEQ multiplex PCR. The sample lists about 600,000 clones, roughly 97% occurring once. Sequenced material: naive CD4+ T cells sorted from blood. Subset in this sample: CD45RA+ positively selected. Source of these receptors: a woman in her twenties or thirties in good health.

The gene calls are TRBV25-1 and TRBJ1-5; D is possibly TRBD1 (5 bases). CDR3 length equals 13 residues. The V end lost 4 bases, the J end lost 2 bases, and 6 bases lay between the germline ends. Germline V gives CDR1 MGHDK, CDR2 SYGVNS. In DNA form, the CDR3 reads TGTGCCAGCAGTGTAGGGGGCAATCAGCCCCAGCATTTT. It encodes CASSVGGNQPQHF.

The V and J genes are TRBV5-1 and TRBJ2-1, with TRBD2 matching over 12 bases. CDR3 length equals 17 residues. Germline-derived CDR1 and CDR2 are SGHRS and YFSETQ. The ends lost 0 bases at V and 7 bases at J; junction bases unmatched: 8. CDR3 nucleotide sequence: TGCGCCAGCAGCTTGGCGACTAGCGGGAGTCTTGAGAATGAGCAGTTCTTC. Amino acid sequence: CASSLATSGSLENEQFF.

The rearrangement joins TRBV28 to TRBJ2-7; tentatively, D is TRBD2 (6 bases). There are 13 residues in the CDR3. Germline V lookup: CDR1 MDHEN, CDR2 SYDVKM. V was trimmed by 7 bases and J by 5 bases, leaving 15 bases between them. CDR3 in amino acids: CASMAPSGDEQYF. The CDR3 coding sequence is TGTGCCAGCATGGCCCCCTCGGGGGACGAGCAGTACTTC.

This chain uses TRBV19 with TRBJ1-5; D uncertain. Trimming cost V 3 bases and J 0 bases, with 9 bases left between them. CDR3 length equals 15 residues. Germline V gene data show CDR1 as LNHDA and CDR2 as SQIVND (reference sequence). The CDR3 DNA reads TGTGCCAGTAGTATTTTTTCGCATAGCAATCAGCCCCAGCATTTT. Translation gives CASSIFSHSNQPQHF.

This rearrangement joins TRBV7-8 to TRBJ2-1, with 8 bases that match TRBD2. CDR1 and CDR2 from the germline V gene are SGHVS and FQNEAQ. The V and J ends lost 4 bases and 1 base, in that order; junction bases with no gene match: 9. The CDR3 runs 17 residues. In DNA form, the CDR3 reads TGTGCCAGCAGCTCACCCGAGCGGGAGTTATCCTACAATGAGCAGTTCTTC. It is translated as CASSSPERELSYNEQFF.

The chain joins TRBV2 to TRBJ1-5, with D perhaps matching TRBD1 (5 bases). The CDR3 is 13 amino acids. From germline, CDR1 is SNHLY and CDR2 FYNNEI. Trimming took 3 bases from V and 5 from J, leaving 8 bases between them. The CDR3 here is CASSDQGYQPQHF. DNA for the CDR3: TGTGCCAGCAGTGATCAGGGCTATCAGCCCCAGCATTTT. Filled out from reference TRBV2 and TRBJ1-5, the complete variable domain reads EPEVTQTPSHQVTQMGQEVILRCVPISNHLYFYWYRQILGQKVEFLVSFYNNEISEKSEIFDDQFSVERPDGSNFTLKIRSTKLEDSAMYFCASSDQGYQPQHFGDGTRLSIL.

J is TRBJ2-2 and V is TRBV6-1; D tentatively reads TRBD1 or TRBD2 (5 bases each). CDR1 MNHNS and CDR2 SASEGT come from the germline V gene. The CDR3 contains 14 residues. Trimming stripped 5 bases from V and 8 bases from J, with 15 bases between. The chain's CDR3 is CASSWDAAQGELFF. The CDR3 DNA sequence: TGTGCCAGCAGTTGGGACGCGGCCCAGGGGGAGCTGTTTTTT.

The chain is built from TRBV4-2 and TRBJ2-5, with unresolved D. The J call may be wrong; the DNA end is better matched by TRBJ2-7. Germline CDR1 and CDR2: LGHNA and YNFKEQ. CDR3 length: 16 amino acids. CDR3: CASSQDDLALTYEQYF. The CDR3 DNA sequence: TGTGCCAGCAGCCAAGATGACCTTGCCTTAACCTACGAGCAGTACTTC.

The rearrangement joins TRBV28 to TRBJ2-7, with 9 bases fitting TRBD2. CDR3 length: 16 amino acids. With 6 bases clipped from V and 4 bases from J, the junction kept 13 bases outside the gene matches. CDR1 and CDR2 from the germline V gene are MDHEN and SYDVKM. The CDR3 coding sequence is TGTGCCAGCAGCAAAATCAATAGCGGGAGACCTTACGAGCAGTACTTC. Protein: CASSKINSGRPYEQYF.

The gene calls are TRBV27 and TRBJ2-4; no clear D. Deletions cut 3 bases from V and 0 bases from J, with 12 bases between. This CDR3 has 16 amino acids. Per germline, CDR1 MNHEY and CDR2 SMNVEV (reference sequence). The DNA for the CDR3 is TGTGCCAGCAGTTTTAGTGGCAGACTAGCCAAAAACATTCAGTACTTC. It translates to CASSFSGRLAKNIQYF.

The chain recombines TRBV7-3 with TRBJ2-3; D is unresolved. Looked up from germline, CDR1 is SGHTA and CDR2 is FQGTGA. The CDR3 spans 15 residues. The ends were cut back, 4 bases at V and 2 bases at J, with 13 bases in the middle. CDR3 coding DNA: TGTGCCAGCAGCTCCAGCCGCACCACCACAGATACGCAGTATTTT. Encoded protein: CASSSSRTTTDTQYF.

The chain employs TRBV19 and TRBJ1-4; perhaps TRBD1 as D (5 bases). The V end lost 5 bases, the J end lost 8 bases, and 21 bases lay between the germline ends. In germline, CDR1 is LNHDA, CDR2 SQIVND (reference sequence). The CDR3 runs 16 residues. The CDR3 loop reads CASSFVVGRVDEKLFF. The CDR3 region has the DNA TGTGCCAGTAGTTTCGTCGTAGGCAGGGTGGACGAAAAACTGTTTTTT.

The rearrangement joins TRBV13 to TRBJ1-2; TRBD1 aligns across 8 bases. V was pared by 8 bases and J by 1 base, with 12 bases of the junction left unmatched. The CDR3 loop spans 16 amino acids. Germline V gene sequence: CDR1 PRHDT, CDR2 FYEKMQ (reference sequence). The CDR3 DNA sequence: TGTGCCAGCCAAATCAGGGGGCCTACAAATAACTATGGCTACACCTTC. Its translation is CASQIRGPTNNYGYTF.

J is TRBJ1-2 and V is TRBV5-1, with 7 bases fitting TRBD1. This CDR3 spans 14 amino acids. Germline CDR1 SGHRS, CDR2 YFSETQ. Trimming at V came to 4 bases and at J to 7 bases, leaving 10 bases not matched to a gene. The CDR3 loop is CASSPGDRYGGYTF. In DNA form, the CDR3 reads TGCGCCAGCAGCCCCGGGGACAGATACGGTGGCTACACCTTC.

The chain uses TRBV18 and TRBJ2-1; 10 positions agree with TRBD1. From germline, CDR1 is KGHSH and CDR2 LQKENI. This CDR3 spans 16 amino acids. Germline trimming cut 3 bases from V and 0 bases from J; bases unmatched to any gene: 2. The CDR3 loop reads CASSPWTGGSYNEQFF. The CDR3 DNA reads TGTGCCAGCTCACCCTGGACAGGGGGCTCCTACAATGAGCAGTTCTTC.

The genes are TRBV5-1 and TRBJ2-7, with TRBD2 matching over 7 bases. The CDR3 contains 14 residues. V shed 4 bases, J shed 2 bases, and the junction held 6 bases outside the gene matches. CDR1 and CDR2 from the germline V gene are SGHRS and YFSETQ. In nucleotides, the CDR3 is TGCGCCAGCAGCGGGAGCGGGATCGCCTACGAGCAGTACTTC. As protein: CASSGSGIAYEQYF.

The CDR3 DNA follows: TGTGCCAGTAGGACGGCCCAGGGATATACGCAGTATTTT. Translated, it gives CASRTAQGYTQYF. The V and J genes are TRBV19 and TRBJ2-3; D possibly corresponds to TRBD1 (5 bases). Germline lookup yields CDR1 LNHDA and CDR2 SQIVND (reference sequence). This CDR3 region has 13 residues. The V gene lost 6 bases and the J gene lost 7 bases, with 14 bases spanning the gap.

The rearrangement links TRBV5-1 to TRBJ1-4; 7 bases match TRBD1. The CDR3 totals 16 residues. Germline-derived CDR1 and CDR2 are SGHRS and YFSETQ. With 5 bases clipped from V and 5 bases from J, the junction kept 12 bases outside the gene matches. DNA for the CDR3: TGCGCCAGCAGACGCTCCCGGGACAGCTTAAATGAAAAACTGTTTTTT. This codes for CASRRSRDSLNEKLFF. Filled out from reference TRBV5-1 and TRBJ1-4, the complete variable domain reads KAGVTQTPRYLIKTRGQQVTLSCSPISGHRSVSWYQQTPGQGLQFLFEYFSETQRNKGNFPGRFSGRQFSNSRSEMNVSTLELGDSALYLCASRRSRDSLNEKLFFGSGTQLSVL.

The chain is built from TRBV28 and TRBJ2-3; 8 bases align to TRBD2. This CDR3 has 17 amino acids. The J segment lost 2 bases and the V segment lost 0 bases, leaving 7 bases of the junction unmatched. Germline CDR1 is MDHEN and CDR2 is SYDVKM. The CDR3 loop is CASSLWQAGGHTDTQYF. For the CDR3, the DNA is TGTGCCAGCAGTTTATGGCAGGCGGGAGGCCACACAGATACGCAGTATTTT. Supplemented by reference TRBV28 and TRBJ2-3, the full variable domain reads DVKVTQSSRYLVKRTGEKVFLECVQDMDHENMFWYRQDPGLGLRLIYFSYDVKMKEKGDIPEGYSVSREKKERFSLILESASTNQTSMYLCASSLWQAGGHTDTQYFGPGTRLTVL.

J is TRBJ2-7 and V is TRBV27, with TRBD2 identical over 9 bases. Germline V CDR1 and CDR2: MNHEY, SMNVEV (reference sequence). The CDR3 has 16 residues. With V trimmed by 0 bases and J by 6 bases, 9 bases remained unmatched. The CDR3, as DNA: TGTGCCAGCAGTTTATCGGCGGCTAGCGGGACGGGCGAGCAGTACTTC. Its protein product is CASSLSAASGTGEQYF.

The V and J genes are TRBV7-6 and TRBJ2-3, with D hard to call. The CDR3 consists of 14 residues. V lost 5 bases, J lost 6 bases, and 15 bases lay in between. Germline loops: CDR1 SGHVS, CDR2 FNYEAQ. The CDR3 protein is CASSPRVTVDTQYF. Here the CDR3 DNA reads TGTGCCAGCAGCCCTAGGGTGACGGTTGATACGCAGTATTTT. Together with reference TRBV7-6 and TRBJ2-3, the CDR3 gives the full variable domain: GAGVSQSPRYKVTKRGQDVALRCDPISGHVSLYWYRQALGQGPEFLTYFNYEAQQDKSGLPNDRFSAERPEGSISTLTIQRTEQRDSAMYRCASSPRVTVDTQYFGPGTRLTVL.

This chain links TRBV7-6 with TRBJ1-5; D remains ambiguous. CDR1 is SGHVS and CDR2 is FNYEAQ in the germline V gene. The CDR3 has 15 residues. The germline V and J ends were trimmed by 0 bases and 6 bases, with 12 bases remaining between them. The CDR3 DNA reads TGTGCCAGCAGCTTAGCCGGCGGTACCGGTCAGCCCCAGCATTTT. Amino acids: CASSLAGGTGQPQHF.

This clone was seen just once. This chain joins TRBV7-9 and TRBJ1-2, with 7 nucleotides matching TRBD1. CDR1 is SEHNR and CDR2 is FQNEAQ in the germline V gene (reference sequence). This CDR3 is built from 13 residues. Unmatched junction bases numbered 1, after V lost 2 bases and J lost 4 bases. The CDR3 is CASSLRDSYGYTF. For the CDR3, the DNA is TGTGCCAGCAGCTTACGGGACAGCTATGGCTACACCTTC.

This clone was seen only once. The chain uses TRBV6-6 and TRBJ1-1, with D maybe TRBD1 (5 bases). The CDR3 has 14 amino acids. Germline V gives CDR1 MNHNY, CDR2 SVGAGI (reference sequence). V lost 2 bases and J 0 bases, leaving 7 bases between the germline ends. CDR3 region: CASSYGGMNTEAFF. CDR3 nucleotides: TGTGCCAGCAGTTACGGGGGAATGAACACTGAAGCTTTCTTT.

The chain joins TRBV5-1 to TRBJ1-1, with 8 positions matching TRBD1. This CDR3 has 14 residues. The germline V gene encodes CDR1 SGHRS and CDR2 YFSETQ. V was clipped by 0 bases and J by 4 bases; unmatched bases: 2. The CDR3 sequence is CASSLAGGFTEAFF. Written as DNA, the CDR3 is TGCGCCAGCAGCTTGGCAGGGGGCTTCACTGAAGCTTTCTTT.

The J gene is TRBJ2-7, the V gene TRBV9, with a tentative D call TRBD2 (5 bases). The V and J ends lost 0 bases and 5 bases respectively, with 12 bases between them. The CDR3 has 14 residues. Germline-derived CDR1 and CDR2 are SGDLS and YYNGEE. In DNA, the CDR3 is TGTGCCAGCAGCGTAGGTCCCAATAGCGACGAGCAGTACTTC. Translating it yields CASSVGPNSDEQYF.

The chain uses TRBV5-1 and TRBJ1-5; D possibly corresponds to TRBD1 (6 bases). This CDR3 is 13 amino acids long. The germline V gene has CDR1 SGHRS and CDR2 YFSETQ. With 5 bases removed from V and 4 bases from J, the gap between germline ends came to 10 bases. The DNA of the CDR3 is TGCGCCAGCAGGCCGGACAGTAATCAGCCCCAGCATTTT. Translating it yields CASRPDSNQPQHF.

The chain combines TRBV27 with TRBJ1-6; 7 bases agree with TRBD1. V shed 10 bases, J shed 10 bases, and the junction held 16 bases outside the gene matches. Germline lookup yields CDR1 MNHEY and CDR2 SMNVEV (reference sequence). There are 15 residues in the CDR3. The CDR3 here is CATGFRTGRVSPLHF. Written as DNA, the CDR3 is TGTGCCACCGGCTTCAGGACAGGTCGCGTCTCACCCCTCCACTTT.

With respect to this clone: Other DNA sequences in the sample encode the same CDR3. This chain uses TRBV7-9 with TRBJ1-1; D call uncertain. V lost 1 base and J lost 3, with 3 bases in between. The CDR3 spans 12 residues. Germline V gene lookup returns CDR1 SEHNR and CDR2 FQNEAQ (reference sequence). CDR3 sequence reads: CASSLEDTEAFF. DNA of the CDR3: TGTGCCAGCAGCTTAGAGGACACTGAAGCTTTCTTT.

CDR3 loop: CASSSRGQLSYEQYF. CDR3 coding DNA: TGTGCCAGCAGCTCGAGGGGGCAGCTCTCCTACGAGCAGTACTTC. The chain uses TRBV7-9 and TRBJ2-7; TRBD1 agrees at 7 bases. In germline, CDR1 is SEHNR, CDR2 FQNEAQ (reference sequence). CDR3 length equals 15 residues. V lost 4 bases, J lost 0 bases, and 6 bases stayed unmatched.

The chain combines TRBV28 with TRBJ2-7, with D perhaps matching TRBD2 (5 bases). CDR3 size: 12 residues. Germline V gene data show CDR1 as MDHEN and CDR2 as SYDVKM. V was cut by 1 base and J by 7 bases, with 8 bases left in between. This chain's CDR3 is CASSLSWEEQYF. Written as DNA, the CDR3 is TGTGCCAGCAGTTTATCATGGGAGGAGCAGTACTTC.

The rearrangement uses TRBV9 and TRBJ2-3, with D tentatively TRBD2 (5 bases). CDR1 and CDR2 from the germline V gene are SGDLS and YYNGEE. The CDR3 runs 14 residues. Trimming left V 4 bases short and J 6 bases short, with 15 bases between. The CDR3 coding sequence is TGTGCCAGCAGCCCCGGACTCACCCCGGATACGCAGTATTTT. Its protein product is CASSPGLTPDTQYF.